This is a list of T cell receptor beta chains from one sample in a study of T cells in Graves' hyperthyroidism and ophthalmopathy. TCRdb used MiXCR to reprocess the multiplex PCR reads, holding one entry per CDR3 protein. Of hundreds of thousands of distinct CDR3 sequences listed, roughly 14% are singletons. Sequences were obtained from blood. The receptors shown here come from a man between 18 and 35 years old with Graves' ophthalmopathy. The CDR3 runs from the conserved cysteine through the conserved F or W. D genes are given only for firm matches. The size of a clone is reported for some rows only, either as once, few or many, or as a class for expanded clones.

>TRBV3-1|many|TRBD1|TRBJ2-5
CASSLRGTRGLETQYF
TGTGCCAGCAGCCTGAGAGGCACCAGGGGGCTGGAGACCCAGTACTTC
>TRBV20-1|many|.|TRBJ2-3
CSAKAPGGPYTDTQYF
TGCAGTGCCAAGGCCCCGGGGGGCCCGTACACAGATACGCAGTATTTT
>TRBV5-1|many|.|TRBJ1-2
CASSLDAPAEGYTF
TGCGCCAGCAGCTTGGACGCTCCGGCGGAAGGCTACACCTTC
>TRBV9|few|.|TRBJ2-2
CASSVEEGWGAGELFF
TGTGCCAGCAGCGTAGAAGAGGGATGGGGCGCCGGGGAGCTGTTTTTT
>TRBV20-1|many|TRBD1|TRBJ2-7
CSATGGYEQYF
TGCAGTGCTACAGGGGGCTACGAGCAGTACTTC
>TRBV4-1|once|.|TRBJ2-3
CASSQLAGSDTQYF
TGCGCCAGCAGCCAATTGGCCGGCTCAGATACGCAGTATTTT
>TRBV7-8|many|TRBD1|TRBJ1-5
CASSLGGQGVDQPQHF
TGTGCCAGCAGCTTAGGAGGACAGGGGGTCGATCAGCCCCAGCATTTT
>TRBV15|.|.|TRBJ2-6
CATSRDRKYPGANVLTF
TGTGCCACCAGCAGAGATCGAAAGTACCCTGGGGCCAACGTCCTGACTTTC
>TRBV6-4|many|.|TRBJ2-7
CASRDNLTSYEQYF
TGTGCCAGCAGGGACAACTTGACCTCCTACGAGCAGTACTTC
>TRBV27|many|.|TRBJ2-7
CASSFTRGNYEQYF
TGTGCCAGCAGTTTTACCAGGGGTAACTACGAGCAGTACTTC
>TRBV4-3|.|.|TRBJ2-7
CASSPKTYEQYF
TGCGCCAGCAGCCCAAAGACCTACGAGCAGTACTTC
>TRBV2|many|TRBD1|TRBJ1-5
CASSEVTGGNQPQHF
TGTGCCAGCAGTGAAGTGACAGGGGGCAATCAGCCCCAGCATTTT
>TRBV6-2/TRBV6-3|many|.|TRBJ2-5
CASSYYDGETQYF
TGTGCCAGCAGTTATTATGACGGGGAGACCCAGTACTTC
>TRBV27|.|.|TRBJ1-5
CASRAGVGNQPQHF
TGTGCCAGCAGGGCAGGGGTCGGCAATCAGCCCCAGCATTTT
>TRBV5-5|many|.|TRBJ1-1
CASSSNDGNTEAFF
TGTGCCAGCAGCTCGAATGACGGTAACACTGAAGCTTTCTTT
>TRBV20-1|many|.|TRBJ2-7
CSAPIVQGGYEQYF
TGCAGTGCCCCTATTGTGCAGGGGGGATACGAGCAGTACTTC
>TRBV7-9|many|.|TRBJ2-3
CASSLIGGQDFRYTDTQYF
TGTGCCAGCAGCTTAATCGGGGGGCAGGACTTTCGATACACAGATACGCAGTATTTT
>TRBV12-3/TRBV12-4|many|.|TRBJ2-3
CASSLDGAPTDTQYF
TGTGCCAGCAGTTTAGACGGGGCCCCCACAGATACGCAGTATTTT
>TRBV7-8|many|.|TRBJ1-6
CASSLLTSSYNSPLHF
TGTGCCAGCAGCTTACTAACCAGCTCCTATAATTCACCCCTCCACTTT
>TRBV6-1|many|TRBD2|TRBJ2-7
CASEAGDSSYEQYF
TGTGCCAGCGAAGCGGGGGACTCCTCCTACGAGCAGTACTTC
>TRBV9|many|.|TRBJ2-2
CASLGGNTGELFF
TGTGCCAGCCTGGGGGGAAACACCGGGGAGCTGTTTTTT
>TRBV4-1|few|.|TRBJ1-2
CASSQDLGSLGYTF
TGCGCCAGCAGCCAAGATCTGGGGAGTCTTGGCTACACCTTC
>TRBV12-3/TRBV12-4|many|.|TRBJ2-1
CASRLGYEQFF
TGTGCCAGCAGGTTAGGATATGAGCAGTTCTTC
>TRBV10-3|many|TRBD1|TRBJ2-7
CAIKNTDRANEQYF
TGTGCCATCAAGAATACGGACAGGGCGAACGAGCAGTACTTC
>TRBV5-6|many|.|TRBJ2-6
CASSLGWGSGANVLTF
TGTGCCAGCAGCTTGGGTTGGGGCTCTGGGGCCAACGTCCTGACTTTC
>TRBV6-1|many|.|TRBJ1-2
CASSLRGRFDYGYTF
TGTGCCAGCTCCCTAAGGGGAAGGTTCGACTATGGCTACACCTTC
>TRBV20-1|.|.|TRBJ2-7
CSAPRGLLNEQYF
TGCAGTGCTCCCAGGGGACTCCTGAACGAGCAGTACTTC
>TRBV3-1|.|.|TRBJ2-5
CASSPSMMGETQYF
TGTGCCAGCAGCCCATCCATGATGGGGGAGACCCAGTACTTC
>TRBV15|.|TRBD2|TRBJ2-3
CATSRIAGGPDTQYF
TGTGCCACCAGCAGAATAGCGGGGGGGCCTGATACGCAGTATTTT
>TRBV25-1|many|.|TRBJ2-7
CASNDASYEQYF
TGTGCCAGCAATGATGCCTCCTACGAGCAGTACTTC
>TRBV5-1|.|TRBD1|TRBJ2-1
CASSLTYRQGARNEQSF
TGCGCCAGCAGCTTAACGTATCGGCAGGGGGCGCGGAATGAGCAGTCCTTC
>TRBV19|.|.|TRBJ2-6
CASNSGANVLTF
TGTGCCAGTAACTCTGGGGCCAACGTCCTGACTTTC
>TRBV5-1|many|TRBD1|TRBJ1-2
CASSLGTGRQSGYTF
TGCGCCAGCAGCTTGGGGACAGGACGCCAATCGGGCTACACCTTC
>TRBV5-4|.|TRBD1|TRBJ2-3
CASSYKGQGRDTQYF
TGTGCCAGCAGCTATAAGGGACAGGGAAGAGATACGCAGTATTTT
>TRBV20-1|many|TRBD2|TRBJ2-7
CSARGSSGSLYEQYF
TGCAGTGCTAGGGGGTCTAGCGGGAGTCTCTATGAGCAGTACTTC
>TRBV29-1|many|.|TRBJ2-4
CSVDAGAGQAKNIQYF
TGCAGCGTTGACGCTGGGGCAGGGCAGGCCAAAAACATTCAGTACTTC
>TRBV3-1|many|.|TRBJ2-2
CASSQSLGNGELFF
TGTGCCAGCAGCCAATCTTTAGGTAACGGGGAGCTGTTTTTT
>TRBV28|many|.|TRBJ2-1
CASSSPHIGSTYNEQFF
TGTGCCAGCAGTTCCCCCCATATCGGGAGTACATACAATGAGCAGTTCTTC
>TRBV10-2|.|.|TRBJ2-1
CASKPGSFGNEQFF
TGCGCCAGTAAACCGGGGTCCTTTGGTAATGAGCAGTTCTTC
>TRBV6-5|.|TRBD1|TRBJ1-3
CASSYRDSKNTIYF
TGTGCCAGCAGTTACAGGGACAGTAAAAACACCATATATTTT
>TRBV27|many|.|TRBJ2-7
CASSLFPGHPSYEQYF
TGTGCCAGCAGTTTATTTCCAGGGCACCCATCCTACGAGCAGTACTTC
>TRBV2|many|.|TRBJ1-2
CATTGRGRYGYTF
TGTGCCACCACCGGGCGCGGGCGCTATGGCTACACCTTC
>TRBV20-1|few|TRBD1|TRBJ1-4
CSAREAGTGIGEKLFF
TGCAGTGCTAGAGAAGCCGGGACAGGGATTGGTGAAAAACTGTTTTTT
>TRBV19|few|TRBD1|TRBJ2-7
CASSYRDRPTYEQYF
TGTGCCAGTAGCTACCGGGACAGGCCTACCTACGAGCAGTACTTC
>TRBV10-1|many|.|TRBJ2-3
CASSEYPNTDTQYF
TGCGCCAGTTCGGAGTACCCGAACACAGATACGCAGTATTTT
>TRBV27|few|.|TRBJ2-1
CASSNLVAASYNEQFF
TGTGCCAGCAGTAATCTTGTGGCGGCCTCCTACAATGAGCAGTTCTTC
>TRBV2|many|.|TRBJ2-5
CASSGDQETQYF
TGTGCCAGCAGTGGGGATCAAGAGACCCAGTACTTC
>TRBV4-2|few|TRBD1|TRBJ1-1
CASSQGGTGLEAFF
TGTGCCAGCAGCCAAGGTGGGACAGGGCTTGAAGCTTTCTTT
>TRBV6-2/TRBV6-3|many|.|TRBJ2-1
CASSYGSSYNEQFF
TGTGCCAGCAGTTACGGGAGTTCCTACAATGAGCAGTTCTTC
>TRBV5-5|many|TRBD1|TRBJ2-7
CASSWGQGGSEQYF
TGTGCCAGCAGCTGGGGACAGGGGGGCAGCGAGCAGTACTTC